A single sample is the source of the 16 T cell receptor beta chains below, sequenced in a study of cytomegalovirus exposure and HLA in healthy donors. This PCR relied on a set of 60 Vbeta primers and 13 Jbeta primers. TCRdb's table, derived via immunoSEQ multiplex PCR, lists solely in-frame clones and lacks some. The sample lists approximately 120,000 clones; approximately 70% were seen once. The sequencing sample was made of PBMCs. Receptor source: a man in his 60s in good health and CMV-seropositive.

In DNA, the CDR3 is TGTGCCAGCATTAAAGACAGGGGGAAGATAGCTAACTATGGCTACACCTTC. Its protein is CASIKDRGKIANYGYTF. The gene calls are TRBV13 and TRBJ1-2, with 9 bases that match TRBD1. Germline loops: CDR1 PRHDT, CDR2 FYEKMQ (reference sequence). The V segment lost 7 bases and the J segment 0 bases; nucleotides outside the gene matches: 12. This CDR3 has 17 residues.

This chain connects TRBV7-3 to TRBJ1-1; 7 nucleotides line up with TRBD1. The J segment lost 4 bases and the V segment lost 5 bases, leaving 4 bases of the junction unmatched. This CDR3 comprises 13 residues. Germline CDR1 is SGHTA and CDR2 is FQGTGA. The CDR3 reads CASSPDRTTEAFF. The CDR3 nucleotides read TGTGCCAGCAGCCCGGACAGGACCACTGAAGCTTTCTTT.

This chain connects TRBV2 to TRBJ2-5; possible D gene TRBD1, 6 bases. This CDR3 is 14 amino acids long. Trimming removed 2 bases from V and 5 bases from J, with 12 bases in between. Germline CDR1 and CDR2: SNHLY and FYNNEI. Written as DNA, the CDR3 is TGTGCCAGCAGTGAACAGGGGATTAGGGAGACCCAGTACTTC. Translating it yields CASSEQGIRETQYF. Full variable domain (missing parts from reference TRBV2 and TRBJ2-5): EPEVTQTPSHQVTQMGQEVILRCVPISNHLYFYWYRQILGQKVEFLVSFYNNEISEKSEIFDDQFSVERPDGSNFTLKIRSTKLEDSAMYFCASSEQGIRETQYFGPGTRLLVL.

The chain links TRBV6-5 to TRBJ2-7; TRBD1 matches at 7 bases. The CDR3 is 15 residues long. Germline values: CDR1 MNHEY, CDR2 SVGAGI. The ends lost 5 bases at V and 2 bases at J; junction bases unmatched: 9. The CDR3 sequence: CASSHPRGRPYEQYF. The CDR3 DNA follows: TGTGCCAGCAGTCACCCCAGGGGGAGACCCTACGAGCAGTACTTC.

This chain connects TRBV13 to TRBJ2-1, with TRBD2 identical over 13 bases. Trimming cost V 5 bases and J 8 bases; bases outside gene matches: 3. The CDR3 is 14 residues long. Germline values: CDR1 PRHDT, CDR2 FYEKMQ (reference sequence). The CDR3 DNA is TGTGCCAGCAGCACTAGCGGGGGGGCTGATGAGCAGTTCTTC. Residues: CASSTSGGADEQFF.

This CDR3 reads CASSPPSGSNEKLFF. The CDR3 DNA sequence: TGTGCCAGCAGCCCCCCCTCGGGGAGTAATGAAAAACTGTTTTTT. The V gene is TRBV11-2, the J gene TRBJ1-4, with no clear D. Germline CDR1 and CDR2: SGHAT and FQNNGV. The CDR3 totals 15 residues. The ends were cut back, 5 bases at V and 4 bases at J, with 14 bases in the middle.

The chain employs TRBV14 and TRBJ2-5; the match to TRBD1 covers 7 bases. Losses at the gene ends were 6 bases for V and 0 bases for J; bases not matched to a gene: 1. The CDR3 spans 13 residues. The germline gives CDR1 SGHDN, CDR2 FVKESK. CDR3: CASRDRDQETQYF. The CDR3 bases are TGTGCCAGCAGAGACAGGGACCAAGAGACCCAGTACTTC.

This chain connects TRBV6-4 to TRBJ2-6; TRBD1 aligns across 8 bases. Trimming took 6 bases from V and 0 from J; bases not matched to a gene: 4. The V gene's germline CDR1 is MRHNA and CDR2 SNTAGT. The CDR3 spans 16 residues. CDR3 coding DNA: TGTGCCAGCAGGGGGACAGGATACTCTGGGGCCAACGTCCTGACTTTC. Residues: CASRGTGYSGANVLTF.

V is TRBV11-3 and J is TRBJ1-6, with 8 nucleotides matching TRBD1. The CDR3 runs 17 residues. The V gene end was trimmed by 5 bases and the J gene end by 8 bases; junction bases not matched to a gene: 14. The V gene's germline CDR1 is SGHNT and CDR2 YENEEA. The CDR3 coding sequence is TGTGCCAGCAGCCCGCCCGGGACAGGAGGTCCTGATTCACCCCTCCACTTT. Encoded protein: CASSPPGTGGPDSPLHF.

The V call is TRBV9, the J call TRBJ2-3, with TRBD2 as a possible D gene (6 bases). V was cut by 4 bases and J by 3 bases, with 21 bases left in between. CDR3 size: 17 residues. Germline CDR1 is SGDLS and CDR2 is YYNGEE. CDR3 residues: CASSLRGLVFGTDTQYF. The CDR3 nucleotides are TGTGCCAGCAGCCTCCGGGGACTGGTTTTTGGTACAGATACGCAGTATTTT.

The CDR3: CASRDPWTSGGTEQFF. DNA for the CDR3: TGCGCCAGCAGGGACCCATGGACTAGCGGGGGGACTGAGCAGTTCTTC. This chain joins TRBV10-2 and TRBJ2-1; TRBD2 aligns across 14 bases. After removal of 6 bases from V and 9 bases from J, the junction contained 10 bases not matched to a gene. Germline V lookup: CDR1 WSHSY, CDR2 SAAADI. CDR3 size: 16 residues.

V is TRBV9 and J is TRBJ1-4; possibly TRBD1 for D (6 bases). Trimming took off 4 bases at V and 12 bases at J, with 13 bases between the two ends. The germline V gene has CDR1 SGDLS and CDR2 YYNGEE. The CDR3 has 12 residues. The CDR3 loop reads CASSPWEGELFF. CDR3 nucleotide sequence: TGTGCCAGCAGCCCCTGGGAGGGGGAACTGTTTTTT. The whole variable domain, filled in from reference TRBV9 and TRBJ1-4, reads DSGVTQTPKHLITATGQRVTLRCSPRSGDLSVYWYQQSLDQGLQFLIQYYNGEERAKGNILERFSAQQFPDLHSELNLSSLELGDSALYFCASSPWEGELFFGSGTQLSVL.

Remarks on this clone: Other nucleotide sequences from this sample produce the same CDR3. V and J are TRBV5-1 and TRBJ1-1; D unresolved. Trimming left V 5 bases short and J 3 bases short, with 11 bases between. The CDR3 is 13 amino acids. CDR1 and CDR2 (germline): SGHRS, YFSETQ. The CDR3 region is CASSFDEDTEAFF. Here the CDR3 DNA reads TGCGCCAGCAGTTTTGACGAGGACACTGAAGCTTTCTTT.

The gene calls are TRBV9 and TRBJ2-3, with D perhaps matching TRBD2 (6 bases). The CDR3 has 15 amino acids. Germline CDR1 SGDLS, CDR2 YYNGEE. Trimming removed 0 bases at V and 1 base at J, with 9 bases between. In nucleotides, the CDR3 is TGTGCCAGCAGCGTAGGAACGGGGGGCACAGATACGCAGTATTTT. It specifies CASSVGTGGTDTQYF.

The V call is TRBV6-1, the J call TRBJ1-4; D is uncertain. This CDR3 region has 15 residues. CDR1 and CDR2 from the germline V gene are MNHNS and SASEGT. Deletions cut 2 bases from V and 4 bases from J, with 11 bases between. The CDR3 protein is CASSEFRGGNEKLFF. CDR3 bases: TGTGCCAGCAGTGAATTTCGGGGAGGTAATGAAAAACTGTTTTTT.

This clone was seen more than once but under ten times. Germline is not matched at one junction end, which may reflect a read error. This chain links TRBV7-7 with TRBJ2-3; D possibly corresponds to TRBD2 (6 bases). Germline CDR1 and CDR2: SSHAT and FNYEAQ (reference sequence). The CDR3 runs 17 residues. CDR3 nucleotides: TGTGCTAGCAGCCCCCTTTCCCCGGGGGTTGGGACAGATACGCAGTATTTT. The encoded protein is CASSPLSPGVGTDTQYF.